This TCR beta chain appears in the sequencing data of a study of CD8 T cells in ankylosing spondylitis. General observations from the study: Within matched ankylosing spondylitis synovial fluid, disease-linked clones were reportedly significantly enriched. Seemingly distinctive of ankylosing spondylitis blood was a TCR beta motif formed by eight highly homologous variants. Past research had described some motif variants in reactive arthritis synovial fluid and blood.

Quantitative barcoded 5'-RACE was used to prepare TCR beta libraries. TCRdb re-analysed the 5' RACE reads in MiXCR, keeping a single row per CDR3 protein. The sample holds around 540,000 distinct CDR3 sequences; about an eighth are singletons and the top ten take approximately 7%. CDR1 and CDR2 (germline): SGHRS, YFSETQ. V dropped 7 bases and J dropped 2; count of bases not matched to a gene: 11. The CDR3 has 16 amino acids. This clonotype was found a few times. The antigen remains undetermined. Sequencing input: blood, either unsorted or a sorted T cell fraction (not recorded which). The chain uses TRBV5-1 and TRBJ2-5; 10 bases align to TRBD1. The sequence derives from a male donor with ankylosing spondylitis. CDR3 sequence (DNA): TGCGCCAGCTATTCCCCGGGACAGGGGATTCAAGAGACCCAGTACTTC. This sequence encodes CASYSPGQGIQETQYF.